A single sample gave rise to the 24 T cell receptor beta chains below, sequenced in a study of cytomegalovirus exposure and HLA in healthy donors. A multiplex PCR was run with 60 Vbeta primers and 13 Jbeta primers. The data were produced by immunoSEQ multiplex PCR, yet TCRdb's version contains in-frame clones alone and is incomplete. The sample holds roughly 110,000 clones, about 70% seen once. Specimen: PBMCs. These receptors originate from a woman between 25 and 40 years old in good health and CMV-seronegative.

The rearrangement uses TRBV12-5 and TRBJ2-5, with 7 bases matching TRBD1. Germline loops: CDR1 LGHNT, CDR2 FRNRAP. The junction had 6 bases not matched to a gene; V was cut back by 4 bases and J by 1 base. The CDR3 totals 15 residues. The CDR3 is CASGSQTGIQETQYF. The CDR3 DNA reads TGTGCTAGTGGTTCACAGACAGGGATCCAAGAGACCCAGTACTTC.

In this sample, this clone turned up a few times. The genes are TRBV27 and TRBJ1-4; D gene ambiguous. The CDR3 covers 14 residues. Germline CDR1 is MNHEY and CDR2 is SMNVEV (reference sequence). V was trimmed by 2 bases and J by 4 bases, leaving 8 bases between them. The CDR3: CASSLRRYNEKLFF. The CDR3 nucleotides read TGTGCCAGCAGTTTAAGGAGGTATAATGAAAAACTGTTTTTT.

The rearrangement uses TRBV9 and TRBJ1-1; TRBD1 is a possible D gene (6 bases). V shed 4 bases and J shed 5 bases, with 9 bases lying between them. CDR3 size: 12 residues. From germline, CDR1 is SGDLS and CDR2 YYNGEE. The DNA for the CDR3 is TGTGCCAGCAGCCGAGGGGGAACTGAAGCTTTCTTT. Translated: CASSRGGTEAFF.

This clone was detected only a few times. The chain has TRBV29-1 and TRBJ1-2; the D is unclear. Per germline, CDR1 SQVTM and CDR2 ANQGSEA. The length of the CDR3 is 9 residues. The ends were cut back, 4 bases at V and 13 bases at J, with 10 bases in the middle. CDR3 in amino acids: CSVGVGGTF. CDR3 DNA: TGCAGCGTTGGCGTGGGAGGCACCTTC.

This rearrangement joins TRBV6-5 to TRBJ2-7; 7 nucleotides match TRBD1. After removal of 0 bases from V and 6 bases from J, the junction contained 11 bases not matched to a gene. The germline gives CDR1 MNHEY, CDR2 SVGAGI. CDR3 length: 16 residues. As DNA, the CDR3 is TGTGCCAGCAGTTACTCAGTAGGGGACAGAGGGGCCGAGCAGTACTTC. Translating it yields CASSYSVGDRGAEQYF.

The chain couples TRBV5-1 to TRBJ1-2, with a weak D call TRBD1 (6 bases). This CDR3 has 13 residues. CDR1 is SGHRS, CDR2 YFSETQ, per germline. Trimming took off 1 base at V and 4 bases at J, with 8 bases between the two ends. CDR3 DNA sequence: TGCGCCAGCAGCTTGAACAGGGCCTATGGCTACACCTTC. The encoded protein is CASSLNRAYGYTF.

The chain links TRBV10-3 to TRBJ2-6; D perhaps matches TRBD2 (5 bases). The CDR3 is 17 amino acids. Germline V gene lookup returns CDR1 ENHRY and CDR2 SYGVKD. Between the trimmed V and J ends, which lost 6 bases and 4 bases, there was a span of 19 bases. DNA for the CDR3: TGTGCCATCAGCCGCGCCGGGGTTGGCGTCGGGGCCAACGTCCTGACTTTC. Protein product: CAISRAGVGVGANVLTF.

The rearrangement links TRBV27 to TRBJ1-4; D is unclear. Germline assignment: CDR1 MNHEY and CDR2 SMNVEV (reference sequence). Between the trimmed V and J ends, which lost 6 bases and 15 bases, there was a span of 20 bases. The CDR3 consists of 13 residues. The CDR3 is CASREGYQSIMFF. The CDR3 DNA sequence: TGTGCCAGCAGGGAGGGCTATCAGAGTATAATGTTTTTT.

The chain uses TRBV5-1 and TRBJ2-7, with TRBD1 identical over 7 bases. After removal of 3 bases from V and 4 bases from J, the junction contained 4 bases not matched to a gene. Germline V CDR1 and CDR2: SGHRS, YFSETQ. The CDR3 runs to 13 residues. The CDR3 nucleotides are TGCGCCAGCAGCTCTACAGGGGATTACGAGCAGTACTTC. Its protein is CASSSTGDYEQYF.

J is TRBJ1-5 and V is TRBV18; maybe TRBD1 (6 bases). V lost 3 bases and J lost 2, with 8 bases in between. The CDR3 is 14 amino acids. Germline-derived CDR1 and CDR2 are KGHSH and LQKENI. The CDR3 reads CASSPDSRNQPQHF. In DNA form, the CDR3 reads TGTGCCAGCTCACCGGACAGCCGCAATCAGCCCCAGCATTTT.

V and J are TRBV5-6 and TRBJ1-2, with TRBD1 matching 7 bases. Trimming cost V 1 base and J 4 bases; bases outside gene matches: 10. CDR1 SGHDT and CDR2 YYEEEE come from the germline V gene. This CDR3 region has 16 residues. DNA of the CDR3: TGTGCCAGCAGCTTGAACCCGGTAGGGGGCAGCTATGGCTACACCTTC. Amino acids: CASSLNPVGGSYGYTF.

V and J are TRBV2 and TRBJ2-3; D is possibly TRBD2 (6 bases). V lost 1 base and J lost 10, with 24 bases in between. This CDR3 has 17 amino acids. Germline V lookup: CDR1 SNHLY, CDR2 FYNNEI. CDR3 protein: CASSEVASARISYPQYF. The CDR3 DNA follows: TGTGCCAGCAGTGAAGTGGCTAGCGCCCGTATTTCATATCCGCAGTATTTT. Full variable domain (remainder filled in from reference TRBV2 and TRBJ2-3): EPEVTQTPSHQVTQMGQEVILRCVPISNHLYFYWYRQILGQKVEFLVSFYNNEISEKSEIFDDQFSVERPDGSNFTLKIRSTKLEDSAMYFCASSEVASARISYPQYFGPGTRLTVL.

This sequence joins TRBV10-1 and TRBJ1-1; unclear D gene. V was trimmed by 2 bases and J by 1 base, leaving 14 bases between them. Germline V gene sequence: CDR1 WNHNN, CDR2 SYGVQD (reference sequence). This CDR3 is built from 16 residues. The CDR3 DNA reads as TGCGCCAGCAGTGAGGGTGTAGACGGAGAGAACACTGAAGCTTTCTTT. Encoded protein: CASSEGVDGENTEAFF.

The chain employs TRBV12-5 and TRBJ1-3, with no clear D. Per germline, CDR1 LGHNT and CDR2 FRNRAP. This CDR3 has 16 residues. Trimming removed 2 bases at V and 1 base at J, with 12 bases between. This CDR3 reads CASGLLMGLSGNTIYF. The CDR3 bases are TGTGCTAGTGGTTTGTTAATGGGCCTTTCTGGAAACACCATATATTTT.

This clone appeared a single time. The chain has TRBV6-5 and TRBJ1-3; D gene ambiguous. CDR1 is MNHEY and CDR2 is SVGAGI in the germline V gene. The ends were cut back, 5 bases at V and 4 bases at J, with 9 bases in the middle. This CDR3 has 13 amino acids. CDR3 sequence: CASSQTGGNTIYF. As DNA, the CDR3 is TGTGCCAGCAGTCAGACTGGAGGAAACACCATATATTTT.

DNA of the CDR3: TGTGCCACCGGGGCCCGGGAGGTTTCGCAGTACTTC. Translating it yields CATGAREVSQYF. The chain joins TRBV6-5 to TRBJ2-7; TRBD2 matches at 7 bases. V lost 10 bases to trimming and J lost 9 bases; unmatched junction nucleotides: 12. The CDR3 length is 12 residues. From germline, CDR1 is MNHEY and CDR2 SVGAGI.

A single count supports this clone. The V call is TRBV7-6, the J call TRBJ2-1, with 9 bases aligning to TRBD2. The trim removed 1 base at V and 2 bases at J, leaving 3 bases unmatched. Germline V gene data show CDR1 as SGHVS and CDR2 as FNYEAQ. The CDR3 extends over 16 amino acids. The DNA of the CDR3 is TGTGCCAGCAGCTTAGAGACTAGCGGCACCTACAATGAGCAGTTCTTC. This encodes CASSLETSGTYNEQFF.

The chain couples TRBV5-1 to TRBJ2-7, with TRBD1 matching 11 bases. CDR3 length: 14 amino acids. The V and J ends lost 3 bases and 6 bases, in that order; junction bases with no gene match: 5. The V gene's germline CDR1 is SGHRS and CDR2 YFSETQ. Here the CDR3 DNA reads TGCGCCAGCAGCTCGGGACAGGGGGTGGGCGAGCAGTACTTC. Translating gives CASSSGQGVGEQYF.

In DNA form, the CDR3 reads TGTGCCAGCAGTGCCGACAGCCGGACCTATAATTCACCCCTCCACTTT. Translating gives CASSADSRTYNSPLHF. This chain uses TRBV6-1 with TRBJ1-6; D is possibly TRBD1 (5 bases). Germline loops: CDR1 MNHNS, CDR2 SASEGT. The germline V and J ends were trimmed by 4 bases and 2 bases, with 12 bases remaining between them. CDR3 length equals 16 residues.

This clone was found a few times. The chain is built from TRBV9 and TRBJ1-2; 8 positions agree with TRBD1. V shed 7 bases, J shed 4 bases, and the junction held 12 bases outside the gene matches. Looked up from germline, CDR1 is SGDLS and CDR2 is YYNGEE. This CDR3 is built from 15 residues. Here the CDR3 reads CASVQQGDMFYGYTF. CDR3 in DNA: TGTGCCAGCGTACAACAGGGGGATATGTTCTATGGCTACACCTTC. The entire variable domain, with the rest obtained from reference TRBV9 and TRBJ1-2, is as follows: DSGVTQTPKHLITATGQRVTLRCSPRSGDLSVYWYQQSLDQGLQFLIQYYNGEERAKGNILERFSAQQFPDLHSELNLSSLELGDSALYFCASVQQGDMFYGYTFGSGTRLTVV.

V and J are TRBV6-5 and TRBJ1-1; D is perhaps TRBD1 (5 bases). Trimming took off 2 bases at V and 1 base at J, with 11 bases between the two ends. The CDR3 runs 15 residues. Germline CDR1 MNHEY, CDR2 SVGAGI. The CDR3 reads CASSYQGLKNTEAFF. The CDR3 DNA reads TGTGCCAGCAGTTACCAGGGTCTTAAGAACACTGAAGCTTTCTTT.

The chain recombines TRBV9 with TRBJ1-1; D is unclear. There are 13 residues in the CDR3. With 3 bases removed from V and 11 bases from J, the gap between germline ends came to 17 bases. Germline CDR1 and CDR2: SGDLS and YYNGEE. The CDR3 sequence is CASSARGGPGAFF. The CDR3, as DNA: TGTGCCAGCAGCGCCCGAGGAGGGCCGGGGGCTTTCTTT.

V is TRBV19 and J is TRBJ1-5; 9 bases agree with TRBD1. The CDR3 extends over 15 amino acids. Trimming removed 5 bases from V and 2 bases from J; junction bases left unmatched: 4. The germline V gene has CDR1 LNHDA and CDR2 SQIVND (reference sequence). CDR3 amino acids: CASSLQGAGNQPQHF. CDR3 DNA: TGTGCCAGTAGTCTACAGGGGGCTGGCAATCAGCCCCAGCATTTT.

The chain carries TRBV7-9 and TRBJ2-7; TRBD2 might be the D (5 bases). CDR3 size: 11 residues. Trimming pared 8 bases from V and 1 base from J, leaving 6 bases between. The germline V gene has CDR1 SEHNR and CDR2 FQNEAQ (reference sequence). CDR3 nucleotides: TGTGCCAGCGGCGGGTCCTACGAGCAGTACTTC. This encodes CASGGSYEQYF.